The entry below describes one T cell receptor (beta chain). This sample was taken from a study of TIL therapy for anti-PD-1-resistant metastatic lung cancer. On the study more broadly: Median tumor mutation burden was under 1.6 mutations per megabase.

The immunoSEQ assay was v3. Generated by immunoSEQ multiplex PCR, the TCRdb table keeps only in-frame clones and is missing some. There are tens of thousands of clones in the sample; about 70% occur only once, and less than 3% lies in the top ten. Time point described: pre-treatment sample, taken before nivolumab and TIL therapy. The sample consisted of blood, taken at baseline. The sequence was obtained from a woman between 25 and 85 years old with non-small cell lung cancer.

CDR3 sequence: CASSETQTGYDSLEQYF. CDR3 DNA: TGTGCCAGCAGTGAAACCCAAACAGGATATGACAGCCTCGAGCAGTACTTC. The rearrangement links TRBV2 to TRBJ2-7; tentatively, D is TRBD1 (5 bases). The CDR3 runs to 17 residues. CDR1 is SNHLY, CDR2 FYNNEI, per germline. Trimming stripped 2 bases from V and 6 bases from J, with 23 bases between. Supplemented by reference TRBV2 and TRBJ2-7, the full variable domain reads EPEVTQTPSHQVTQMGQEVILRCVPISNHLYFYWYRQILGQKVEFLVSFYNNEISEKSEIFDDQFSVERPDGSNFTLKIRSTKLEDSAMYFCASSETQTGYDSLEQYFGPGTRLTVT.